Sequencing of this TCR beta chain was carried out in a study of response to subunit inactivated influenza vaccine. TCRdb called the RT-PCR reads again in MiXCR, with one record for every CDR3 protein. The profile shows about 570,000 distinct CDR3 sequences, about 11% of them singletons. V was cut by 1 base and J by 9 bases, with 10 bases left in between. CDR1 is SQVTM and CDR2 is ANQGSEA in the germline V gene. The CDR3 sequence is 12 residues long. The same sample was also studied in work on T cells expressing NK-cell markers. That publication notes: TCR beta libraries carry UMIs added by 5'RACE template switching. Repertoires of TCR beta were obtained from T cells sorted as CD3+CD56+NKG2C+, CD3+CD56+NKG2C- and CD3+CD56-NKG2C+. Most of the eight sequenced donors tested HCMV-seropositive; one tested seronegative. Dominant NKG2C+ clonotypes accounted for roughly 1.0-7.0% of CD8+ T cells in six donors. In a few donors, dominant clonotypes made up about 28.3-65% of CD3+CD56-NKG2C+ cells.

The sequence came from a man between 50 and 59 years old who received an inactivated influenza vaccine. Sequenced material: PBMCs from blood, taken on the day of vaccination. The chain uses TRBV29-1 and TRBJ2-1; D not certain. CDR3 loop: CSVEVRLGEQFF. Here the CDR3 DNA reads TGCAGCGTTGAAGTGCGGCTCGGTGAGCAGTTCTTC.